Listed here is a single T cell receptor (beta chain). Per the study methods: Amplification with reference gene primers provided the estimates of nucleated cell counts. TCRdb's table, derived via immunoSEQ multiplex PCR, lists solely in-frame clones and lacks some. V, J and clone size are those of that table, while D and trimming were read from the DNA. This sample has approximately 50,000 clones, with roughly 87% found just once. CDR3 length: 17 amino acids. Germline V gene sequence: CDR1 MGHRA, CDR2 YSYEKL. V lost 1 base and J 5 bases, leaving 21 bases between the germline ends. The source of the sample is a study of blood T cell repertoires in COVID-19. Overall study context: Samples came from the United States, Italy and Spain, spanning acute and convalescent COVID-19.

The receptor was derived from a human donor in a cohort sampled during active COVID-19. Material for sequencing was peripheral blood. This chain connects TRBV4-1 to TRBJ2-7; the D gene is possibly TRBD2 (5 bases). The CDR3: CASSQAQLGLGSDEQYF. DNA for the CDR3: TGCGCCAGCAGCCAAGCTCAGCTAGGACTGGGTTCCGACGAGCAGTACTTC.